A single sample is the source of the 29 T cell receptor beta chains below, sequenced in a study of graft-versus-host responses after intestinal transplantation. These receptors lack a known antigen. Sequencing was performed with immunoSEQ multiplex PCR; in TCRdb, only in-frame clones are kept and a portion is missing. The sample lists about 100,000 clones; about 90% were seen once. The sample consisted of unstimulated CD4+ T cells sorted from spleen or lymph node cells, taken before transplant. Every receptor here comes from a human donor who was the organ donor for an intestinal transplant.

J is TRBJ1-1 and V is TRBV19, with D unresolved. This CDR3 has 14 residues. Germline values: CDR1 LNHDA, CDR2 SQIVND (reference sequence). V lost 6 bases and J lost 2, with 13 bases in between. The CDR3 loop is CASRDQAVNTEAFF. CDR3 DNA: TGTGCCAGTAGAGACCAGGCAGTTAACACTGAAGCTTTCTTT.

V gene TRBV11-2 combines with J gene TRBJ1-1; D not resolved. CDR1 is SGHAT and CDR2 is FQNNGV in the germline V gene. V dropped 0 bases and J dropped 11 bases, with 13 bases sitting between them. The CDR3 loop spans 13 amino acids. As DNA, the CDR3 is TGTGCCAGCAGCTTAGATCTCAACGTAAGGGCTTTCTTT. It yields the protein CASSLDLNVRAFF.

This clone has a single count. The chain links TRBV21-1 to TRBJ2-5. TRBV21-1 is given as a pseudogene. The CDR3 totals 16 residues. CDR3 sequence (DNA): TGTGCCAGCAGCAAACACAGGGACTCCCCCCGTGAGACCCAGTACTTC. Translated, it gives CASSKHRDSPRETQYF.

The genes are TRBV6-4 and TRBJ1-4; possible D gene TRBD1, 6 bases. V lost 2 bases and J 1 base, leaving 14 bases between the germline ends. CDR3 length equals 17 residues. Germline loops: CDR1 MRHNA, CDR2 SNTAGT. The CDR3 here is CASSDPDPGETNEKLFF. The CDR3 bases are TGTGCCAGCAGTGACCCCGATCCAGGGGAAACTAATGAAAAACTGTTTTTT.

This clone appeared a few times. The gene calls are TRBV10-2 and TRBJ1-3; D possibly corresponds to TRBD1 (6 bases). V lost 7 bases to trimming and J lost 8 bases, with 24 bases between them. This CDR3 is built from 16 residues. Germline V CDR1 and CDR2: WSHSY, SAAADI. CDR3 amino acids: CASIARPGQGRHTIYF. CDR3 coding DNA: TGCGCCAGCATTGCGCGACCGGGACAAGGGCGGCACACCATATATTTT.

This clone occurred a few times. The CDR3 spells CASSHLTVQVPEAFF. CDR3 in DNA: TGTGCCAGCAGCCACCTCACCGTCCAGGTTCCAGAAGCTTTCTTT. The chain links TRBV14 to TRBJ1-1, with D unclear. Trimming took 3 bases from V and 8 from J, leaving 19 bases between them. Germline assignment: CDR1 SGHDN and CDR2 FVKESK. CDR3 length: 15 residues.

V and J are TRBV4-1 and TRBJ2-7, with 10 nucleotides matching TRBD1. This CDR3 has 15 residues. The V gene end was trimmed by 3 bases and the J gene end by 4 bases; junction bases not matched to a gene: 6. Per the germline V gene, CDR1 is MGHRA and CDR2 is YSYEKL. The CDR3 sequence: CASSHPGQGPYEQYF. DNA for the CDR3: TGCGCCAGCAGCCACCCGGGACAGGGGCCGTACGAGCAGTACTTC.

The gene calls are TRBV4-1 and TRBJ1-2, with TRBD1 as a possible D gene (5 bases). The CDR3 has 13 residues. From germline, CDR1 is MGHRA and CDR2 YSYEKL. V was pared by 0 bases and J by 8 bases, with 10 bases between. CDR3 region: CASSQDKGAGYTF. CDR3 in DNA: TGCGCCAGCAGCCAAGATAAAGGGGCCGGCTACACCTTC.

The chain recombines TRBV6-1 with TRBJ2-3; D remains ambiguous. The CDR3 consists of 12 residues. With 8 bases removed from V and 1 base from J, the gap between germline ends came to 7 bases. CDR1 and CDR2 (germline): MNHNS, SASEGT. This chain's CDR3 is CASRLGTDTQYF. CDR3 DNA sequence: TGTGCCAGCCGCCTGGGCACAGATACGCAGTATTTT.

This chain links TRBV7-9 with TRBJ1-1, with 8 bases fitting TRBD1. Per the germline V gene, CDR1 is SEHNR and CDR2 is FQNEAQ (reference sequence). CDR3 size: 14 residues. The ends lost 2 bases at V and 4 bases at J; junction bases unmatched: 3. CDR3 sequence (DNA): TGTGCCAGCAGCTTAAGTACAGGGGGCACTGAAGCTTTCTTT. Protein: CASSLSTGGTEAFF.

This clone has just one count. The rearrangement joins TRBV5-1 to TRBJ2-1; the D is unclear. V shed 5 bases and J shed 4 bases, with 7 bases lying between them. Germline CDR1 is SGHRS and CDR2 is YFSETQ. This CDR3 contains 12 residues. For the CDR3, the DNA is TGCGCCAGCAGACCTGAGTACAATGAGCAGTTCTTC. It translates to CASRPEYNEQFF.

Turning to this clone: Other DNA sequences in the sample encode the same CDR3. This rearrangement joins TRBV27 to TRBJ2-6; no definite D call. V was shortened by 0 bases and J by 3 bases, with 0 bases between the two germline ends. This CDR3 contains 13 residues. Germline CDR1 is MNHEY and CDR2 is SMNVEV (reference sequence). CDR3 nucleotide sequence: TGTGCCAGCAGTTTATCTGGGGCCAACGTCCTGACTTTC. Translation: CASSLSGANVLTF.

Comment on this clone: In the same sample, other DNA sequences code for this CDR3. The chain joins TRBV30 to TRBJ1-4; tentatively, D is TRBD1 (6 bases). Trimming took 0 bases from V and 8 from J, leaving 7 bases between them. The germline gives CDR1 GTSNPN, CDR2 SVGIG (reference sequence). The CDR3 runs to 12 residues. CDR3 amino acids: CAWSVTGEKLFF. The CDR3 region has the DNA TGTGCCTGGAGTGTAACAGGGGAAAAACTGTTTTTT. Full variable domain (missing parts from reference TRBV30 and TRBJ1-4): SQTIHQWPATLVQPVGSPLSLECTVEGTSNPNLYWYRQAAGRGLQLLFYSVGIGQISSEVPQNLSASRPQDRQFILSSKKLLLSDSGFYLCAWSVTGEKLFFGSGTQLSVL.

V usage is TRBV18 and J usage is TRBJ2-7; 14 bases map to TRBD2. V lost 6 bases to trimming and J lost 1 base; unmatched junction nucleotides: 5. The CDR3 has 16 residues. Germline V gives CDR1 KGHSH, CDR2 LQKENI. The CDR3 sequence is CASSPGTSGGSYEQYF. Here the CDR3 DNA reads TGTGCCAGCTCCCCTGGGACTAGCGGGGGTTCCTACGAGCAGTACTTC.

The chain has TRBV28 and TRBJ1-5; D unclear. The ends were cut back, 2 bases at V and 7 bases at J, with 6 bases in the middle. The CDR3 is 12 residues long. Germline assignment: CDR1 MDHEN and CDR2 SYDVKM. For the CDR3, the DNA is TGTGCCAGCAGTTTAGTGGGACAGCCCCAGCATTTT. Translating gives CASSLVGQPQHF. Combining the CDR3 with reference TRBV28 and TRBJ1-5 gives the whole variable domain DVKVTQSSRYLVKRTGEKVFLECVQDMDHENMFWYRQDPGLGLRLIYFSYDVKMKEKGDIPEGYSVSREKKERFSLILESASTNQTSMYLCASSLVGQPQHFGDGTRLSIL.

V and J are TRBV7-8 and TRBJ2-2; 12 bases agree with TRBD2. This CDR3 spans 18 amino acids. Unmatched junction bases numbered 10, after V lost 2 bases and J lost 6 bases. Germline V gene lookup returns CDR1 SGHVS and CDR2 FQNEAQ. This CDR3 is CASSLLLAGGLPAGELFF. The CDR3 bases are TGTGCCAGCAGCTTACTCCTAGCGGGGGGGCTACCGGCCGGGGAGCTGTTTTTT.

This clone was found once. The CDR3 nucleotides are TGTGCCAGCAGTGAATGGATTGGGTTCTCAGATACGCAGTATTTT. Its protein is CASSEWIGFSDTQYF. V is TRBV25-1 and J is TRBJ2-3; no definite D call. The CDR3 is 15 residues long. CDR1 is MGHDK, CDR2 SYGVNS, per germline. V lost 1 base to trimming and J lost 4 bases, with 12 bases between them.

V usage is TRBV2 and J usage is TRBJ1-2; 10 nucleotides align to TRBD1. V was clipped by 5 bases and J by 4 bases; unmatched bases: 10. CDR1 and CDR2 from the germline V gene are SNHLY and FYNNEI. CDR3 length equals 16 residues. The CDR3 DNA is TGTGCCAGCAGTAAAAGGGGGACAGGGGAGGGCTATGGCTACACCTTC. As protein: CASSKRGTGEGYGYTF.

The chain joins TRBV27 to TRBJ2-7, with D perhaps TRBD2 (5 bases). The CDR3 is 15 residues long. Trimming left V 2 bases short and J 5 bases short, with 16 bases between. Germline CDR1 and CDR2: MNHEY and SMNVEV (reference sequence). In DNA form, the CDR3 reads TGTGCCAGCAGTTTAACCCCCGGGATCATTGACGAGCAGTACTTC. Protein product: CASSLTPGIIDEQYF.

The CDR3 nucleotides are TGTGCCAGCAGCTTAGACAGGGTCAATCAGCCCCAGCATTTT. This sequence encodes CASSLDRVNQPQHF. V gene TRBV11-2 combines with J gene TRBJ1-5, with D tentatively TRBD1 (5 bases). The CDR3 extends over 14 amino acids. Trimming took 0 bases from V and 3 from J, leaving 6 bases between them. Germline V gene lookup returns CDR1 SGHAT and CDR2 FQNNGV.

This clone was detected a few times. The chain employs TRBV6-6 and TRBJ1-1; D gene uncertain. V was pared by 2 bases and J by 0 bases, with 13 bases between. The CDR3 has 16 residues. CDR1 and CDR2 (germline): MNHNY, SVGAGI (reference sequence). CDR3 sequence (DNA): TGTGCCAGCAGTTACGATCCAGACACCATGAACACTGAAGCTTTCTTT. Protein product: CASSYDPDTMNTEAFF.

This CDR3 is CASSFWEQETQYF. CDR3 coding DNA: TGTGCCAGCAGCTTTTGGGAACAAGAGACCCAGTACTTC. This sequence joins TRBV5-6 and TRBJ2-5; D gene ambiguous. The CDR3 is made up of 13 amino acids. Germline assignment: CDR1 SGHDT and CDR2 YYEEEE. Trimming shortened V by 2 bases and J by 2 bases, and 7 bases separated the two germline ends. The full variable domain, rest sourced from reference TRBV5-6 and TRBJ2-5, is DAGVTQSPTHLIKTRGQQVTLRCSPKSGHDTVSWYQQALGQGPQFIFQYYEEEERQRGNFPDRFSGHQFPNYSSELNVNALLLGDSALYLCASSFWEQETQYFGPGTRLLVL.

V gene TRBV5-4 combines with J gene TRBJ2-3; D uncertain. Germline V gives CDR1 SGHNT, CDR2 YYREEE (reference sequence). The CDR3 extends over 15 amino acids. Trimming removed 1 base from V and 2 bases from J, with 11 bases in between. In nucleotides, the CDR3 is TGTGCCAGCAGCTTGTCCTCCCAACACACAGATACGCAGTATTTT. Translating gives CASSLSSQHTDTQYF. The full variable domain, in which reference TRBV5-4 and TRBJ2-3 provide the parts outside the CDR3, is ETGVTQSPTHLIKTRGQQVTLRCSSQSGHNTVSWYQQALGQGPQFIFQYYREEENGRGNFPPRFSGLQFPNYSSELNVNALELDDSALYLCASSLSSQHTDTQYFGPGTRLTVL.

The chain links TRBV15 to TRBJ1-1; D not certain. Trimming took 4 bases from V and 0 from J, leaving 12 bases between them. In germline, CDR1 is LNHNV, CDR2 YYDKDF (reference sequence). The CDR3 contains 15 residues. In nucleotides, the CDR3 is TGTGCCACCAGCATAAGTGGAGGAATGAACACTGAAGCTTTCTTT. Translated, it gives CATSISGGMNTEAFF. The full variable domain, completed using reference TRBV15 and TRBJ1-1, is DAMVIQNPRYQVTQFGKPVTLSCSQTLNHNVMYWYQQKSSQAPKLLFHYYDKDFNNEADTPDNFQSRRPNTSFCFLDIRSPGLGDTAMYLCATSISGGMNTEAFFGQGTRLTVV.

The chain couples TRBV5-1 to TRBJ2-2; a possible D gene is TRBD2 (5 bases). Germline lookup yields CDR1 SGHRS and CDR2 YFSETQ. V was trimmed by 3 bases and J by 0 bases, leaving 15 bases between them. The CDR3 has 17 residues. As DNA, the CDR3 is TGCGCCAGCAGCTCAGAACGTCCGGGGACGAACACCGGGGAGCTGTTTTTT. Translation gives CASSSERPGTNTGELFF.

This clone was detected only once. V and J are TRBV6-5 and TRBJ2-7, with 8 positions matching TRBD1. This CDR3 has 15 residues. Germline assignment: CDR1 MNHEY and CDR2 SVGAGI. The V and J ends lost 6 bases and 6 bases, in that order; junction bases with no gene match: 13. The CDR3 here is CASRRRGQGPFEQYF. As DNA, the CDR3 is TGTGCCAGCAGAAGGAGAGGACAGGGTCCGTTCGAGCAGTACTTC.

This sequence joins TRBV5-1 and TRBJ2-3, with TRBD2 identical over 12 bases. V lost 7 bases to trimming and J lost 1 base; unmatched junction nucleotides: 7. Germline V gives CDR1 SGHRS, CDR2 YFSETQ. The CDR3 has 16 residues. The CDR3 sequence: CASGGWTSGGTDTQYF. In DNA, the CDR3 is TGCGCCAGCGGGGGTTGGACTAGCGGGGGCACAGATACGCAGTATTTT.

This chain uses TRBV5-4 with TRBJ2-6; the match to TRBD1 covers 12 bases. Per the germline V gene, CDR1 is SGHNT and CDR2 is YYREEE (reference sequence). V was pared by 4 bases and J by 3 bases, with 8 bases of the junction left unmatched. The CDR3 length is 18 residues. In DNA form, the CDR3 reads TGTGCCAGCAGCAGCCGGGACAGGGGGCAAAGTGGGGCCAACGTCCTGACTTTC. Translated, it gives CASSSRDRGQSGANVLTF.

This chain links TRBV19 with TRBJ1-1, with D perhaps TRBD1 (6 bases). The CDR3 totals 15 residues. Germline V gene sequence: CDR1 LNHDA, CDR2 SQIVND (reference sequence). The germline V and J ends were trimmed by 7 bases and 1 base, with 16 bases remaining between them. CDR3 DNA sequence: TGTGCCAGTACCTTGGGATTCAGGGGGAACACTGAAGCTTTCTTT. Amino acids: CASTLGFRGNTEAFF. The full variable domain, rest sourced from reference TRBV19 and TRBJ1-1, is DGGITQSPKYLFRKEGQNVTLSCEQNLNHDAMYWYRQDPGQGLRLIYYSQIVNDFQKGDIAEGYSVSREKKESFPLTVTSAQKNPTAFYLCASTLGFRGNTEAFFGQGTRLTVV.